A selection of T cell receptor beta chains follows, all from one sample in a study of CD8 T cells in ankylosing spondylitis. TCRdb itself ran the 5' RACE reads through MiXCR, one entry per CDR3 protein. The sample includes some 240,000 distinct CDR3 sequences, 20% to 30% of them seen just once. Sequenced material: blood, either unsorted or a sorted T cell fraction (not recorded which). Source of these receptors: a male donor with ankylosing spondylitis or in good health (not recorded which). CDR3s include the opening cysteine and the closing phenylalanine or tryptophan. Fields, in order: J gene, V gene, clone size, D gene, CDR3 protein, CDR3 DNA. D genes are given only for firm matches. A row's size may be missing; if present it is once, few, many or a size class.

J gene: TRBJ2-5
V gene: TRBV7-8
clone size: many
D gene: NA
CDR3 protein: CASTPSERLFETQYF
CDR3 DNA: TGTGCCAGCACCCCCTCGGAGCGACTCTTTGAGACCCAGTACTTC

J gene: TRBJ1-2
V gene: TRBV10-3
clone size: many
D gene: NA
CDR3 protein: CATKFGGTNEGYTF
CDR3 DNA: TGTGCCACCAAATTCGGGGGGACGAACGAGGGCTACACCTTC

J gene: TRBJ2-2
V gene: TRBV5-1
clone size: many
D gene: NA
CDR3 protein: CASSFDALDAGELFF
CDR3 DNA: TGCGCCAGCAGCTTTGACGCCCTAGACGCCGGGGAGCTGTTTTTT

J gene: TRBJ1-1
V gene: TRBV12-3/TRBV12-4
clone size: NA
D gene: NA
CDR3 protein: CASTRTVNTEAFF
CDR3 DNA: TGTGCCAGCACCCGGACGGTGAACACTGAAGCTTTCTTT

J gene: TRBJ2-7
V gene: TRBV12-3/TRBV12-4
clone size: many
D gene: NA
CDR3 protein: CASIQNGTLGYEQYF
CDR3 DNA: TGTGCCAGCATCCAAAACGGGACACTCGGTTACGAGCAGTACTTC

J gene: TRBJ1-1
V gene: TRBV6-5
clone size: few
D gene: NA
CDR3 protein: CASRLGTAEAFF
CDR3 DNA: TGTGCCAGCAGGCTAGGGACGGCCGAAGCTTTCTTT

J gene: TRBJ2-7
V gene: TRBV10-3
clone size: many
D gene: TRBD2
CDR3 protein: CAINPSGGAYEQYF
CDR3 DNA: TGTGCCATCAACCCTAGCGGGGGGGCGTACGAGCAGTACTTC

J gene: TRBJ1-2
V gene: TRBV24-1
clone size: NA
D gene: TRBD1
CDR3 protein: CATSDPGGANYGYTF
CDR3 DNA: TGTGCCACCAGTGATCCAGGGGGCGCTAACTATGGCTACACCTTC

J gene: TRBJ2-5
V gene: TRBV12-3/TRBV12-4
clone size: NA
D gene: NA
CDR3 protein: CASSRQYQETQYF
CDR3 DNA: TGTGCCAGCTCCCGGCAGTACCAAGAGACCCAGTACTTC

J gene: TRBJ2-3
V gene: TRBV29-1
clone size: many
D gene: NA
CDR3 protein: CSVDGVDDTQYF
CDR3 DNA: TGCAGCGTTGATGGCGTCGATGATACGCAGTATTTT

J gene: TRBJ2-1
V gene: TRBV6-1
clone size: few
D gene: TRBD2
CDR3 protein: CASKTGLAGFEQFF
CDR3 DNA: TGTGCCAGCAAGACAGGACTAGCGGGGTTTGAGCAGTTCTTC

J gene: TRBJ2-3
V gene: TRBV5-1
clone size: NA
D gene: NA
CDR3 protein: CASSLGQTTDTQYF
CDR3 DNA: TGCGCCAGCAGCTTGGGACAGACCACAGATACGCAGTATTTT

J gene: TRBJ1-1
V gene: TRBV12-3/TRBV12-4
clone size: NA
D gene: NA
CDR3 protein: CASDSGGTEAFF
CDR3 DNA: TGTGCCAGCGACTCGGGGGGCACTGAAGCTTTCTTT

J gene: TRBJ1-4
V gene: TRBV20-1
clone size: few
D gene: TRBD1
CDR3 protein: CSAPDRESEKLFF
CDR3 DNA: TGCAGTGCCCCGGACAGGGAGTCTGAAAAACTGTTTTTT

J gene: TRBJ2-3
V gene: TRBV10-3
clone size: NA
D gene: NA
CDR3 protein: CAVGGGRSTDTQYF
CDR3 DNA: TGTGCCGTTGGCGGGGGCCGTAGCACAGATACGCAGTATTTT

J gene: TRBJ1-4
V gene: TRBV10-1
clone size: NA
D gene: NA
CDR3 protein: CASSGPEREKLFF
CDR3 DNA: TGCGCCAGCAGTGGACCTGAGCGTGAAAAACTGTTTTTT

J gene: TRBJ2-1
V gene: TRBV7-2
clone size: many
D gene: NA
CDR3 protein: CASSLKGVSVEQFF
CDR3 DNA: TGTGCCAGCAGCTTAAAGGGGGTAAGCGTTGAGCAGTTCTTC

J gene: TRBJ2-5
V gene: TRBV10-3
clone size: NA
D gene: TRBD1
CDR3 protein: CAMGTGRKETQYF
CDR3 DNA: TGTGCCATGGGGACAGGGAGGAAGGAGACCCAGTACTTC

J gene: TRBJ2-1
V gene: TRBV7-8
clone size: many
D gene: NA
CDR3 protein: CASSRGVGADEQFF
CDR3 DNA: TGTGCCAGCAGCCGCGGGGTAGGGGCCGATGAGCAGTTCTTC

J gene: TRBJ2-1
V gene: TRBV20-1
clone size: many
D gene: NA
CDR3 protein: CSARALVSGRALNNEQFF
CDR3 DNA: TGCAGTGCTAGAGCTCTAGTGTCGGGGAGAGCACTGAACAATGAGCAGTTCTTC

J gene: TRBJ2-5
V gene: TRBV29-1
clone size: NA
D gene: NA
CDR3 protein: CSVDLVSVPKTQYF
CDR3 DNA: TGCAGCGTGGACCTCGTGTCAGTTCCGAAGACCCAGTACTTC

J gene: TRBJ1-4
V gene: TRBV20-1
clone size: many
D gene: NA
CDR3 protein: CSARLGATNEKLFF
CDR3 DNA: TGCAGTGCTAGGCTGGGAGCGACTAATGAAAAACTGTTTTTT

J gene: TRBJ2-5
V gene: TRBV20-1
clone size: few
D gene: TRBD2
CDR3 protein: CSARDYGRGETQYF
CDR3 DNA: TGCAGTGCTAGAGACTACGGGAGGGGAGAGACCCAGTACTTC

J gene: TRBJ1-6
V gene: TRBV20-1
clone size: few
D gene: NA
CDR3 protein: CSAKGVLNSPLHF
CDR3 DNA: TGCAGTGCTAAGGGGGTACTGAATTCACCCCTCCACTTT

J gene: TRBJ2-3
V gene: TRBV29-1
clone size: once
D gene: NA
CDR3 protein: CSVWAIPTDTQYF
CDR3 DNA: TGCAGCGTGTGGGCAATACCCACAGATACGCAGTATTTT

J gene: TRBJ2-7
V gene: TRBV12-3/TRBV12-4
clone size: many
D gene: TRBD1
CDR3 protein: CASIQGQASYEQYF
CDR3 DNA: TGTGCCAGCATCCAGGGACAGGCCTCCTACGAGCAGTACTTC

J gene: TRBJ2-7
V gene: TRBV15
clone size: NA
D gene: TRBD2
CDR3 protein: CATSRGLAASEQYF
CDR3 DNA: TGTGCCACCAGCAGAGGACTAGCCGCCTCCGAGCAGTACTTC

J gene: TRBJ2-3
V gene: TRBV20-1
clone size: many
D gene: NA
CDR3 protein: CSARDSGEPTDTQYF
CDR3 DNA: TGCAGTGCTAGAGATTCCGGGGAACCCACAGATACGCAGTATTTT

J gene: TRBJ2-3
V gene: TRBV10-3
clone size: once
D gene: NA
CDR3 protein: CAMGQSPSTDTQYF
CDR3 DNA: TGTGCCATGGGCCAGAGCCCTAGCACAGATACGCAGTATTTT

J gene: TRBJ2-7
V gene: TRBV15
clone size: many
D gene: NA
CDR3 protein: CATSRAPDSYEQYF
CDR3 DNA: TGTGCCACCAGCAGAGCCCCGGACAGTTACGAGCAGTACTTC

J gene: TRBJ2-1
V gene: TRBV12-3/TRBV12-4
clone size: NA
D gene: NA
CDR3 protein: CASRAPESSYNEQFF
CDR3 DNA: TGTGCCAGCAGGGCACCGGAAAGCTCCTACAATGAGCAGTTCTTC

J gene: TRBJ2-5
V gene: TRBV6-1
clone size: NA
D gene: NA
CDR3 protein: CASSEGAYQETQYF
CDR3 DNA: TGTGCCAGCAGTGAAGGGGCATATCAAGAGACCCAGTACTTC

J gene: TRBJ2-3
V gene: TRBV5-1
clone size: many
D gene: TRBD2
CDR3 protein: CASSSGLAGATDTQYF
CDR3 DNA: TGCGCCAGCAGCTCGGGACTAGCGGGGGCCACAGATACGCAGTATTTT

J gene: TRBJ2-7
V gene: TRBV3-1
clone size: many
D gene: NA
CDR3 protein: CASSHGNYEQYF
CDR3 DNA: TGTGCCAGCAGCCACGGGAACTACGAGCAGTACTTC

J gene: TRBJ2-1
V gene: TRBV28
clone size: many
D gene: NA
CDR3 protein: CASTPHVGSYNEQFF
CDR3 DNA: TGTGCCAGCACCCCTCACGTGGGCTCCTACAATGAGCAGTTCTTC

J gene: TRBJ2-4
V gene: TRBV7-2
clone size: many
D gene: TRBD2
CDR3 protein: CASSQLPWGGTKNIQYF
CDR3 DNA: TGTGCCAGCAGCCAACTCCCCTGGGGAGGGACCAAAAACATTCAGTACTTC

J gene: TRBJ2-1
V gene: TRBV7-3
clone size: NA
D gene: TRBD2
CDR3 protein: CASSLSKRAGGLGNEQFF
CDR3 DNA: TGTGCCAGCAGCTTATCCAAGCGGGCGGGGGGTCTGGGTAATGAGCAGTTCTTC